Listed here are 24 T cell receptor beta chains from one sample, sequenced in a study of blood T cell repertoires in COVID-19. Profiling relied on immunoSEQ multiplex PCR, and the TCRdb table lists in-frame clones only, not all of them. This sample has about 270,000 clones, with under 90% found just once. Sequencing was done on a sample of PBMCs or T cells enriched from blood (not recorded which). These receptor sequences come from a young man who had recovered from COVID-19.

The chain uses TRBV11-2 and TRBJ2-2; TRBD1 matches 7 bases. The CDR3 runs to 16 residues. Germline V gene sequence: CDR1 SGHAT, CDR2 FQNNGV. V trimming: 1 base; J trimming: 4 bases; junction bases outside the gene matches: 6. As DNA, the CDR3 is TGTGCCAGCAGCTTAGGCCGGGACAGTTTCACCGGGGAGCTGTTTTTT. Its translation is CASSLGRDSFTGELFF.

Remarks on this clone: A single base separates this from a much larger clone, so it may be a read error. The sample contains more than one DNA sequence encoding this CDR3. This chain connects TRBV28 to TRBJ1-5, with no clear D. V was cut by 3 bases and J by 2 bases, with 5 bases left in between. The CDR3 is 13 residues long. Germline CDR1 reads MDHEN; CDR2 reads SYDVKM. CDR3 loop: CASSFLGNQPQHF. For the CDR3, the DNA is TGTGCCAGCAGTTTTCTCGGCAATCAGCCCCAGCATTTT.

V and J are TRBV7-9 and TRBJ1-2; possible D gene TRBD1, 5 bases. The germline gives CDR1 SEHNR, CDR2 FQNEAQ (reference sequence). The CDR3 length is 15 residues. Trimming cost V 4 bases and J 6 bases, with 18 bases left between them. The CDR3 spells CASSYSRTLGDGYTF. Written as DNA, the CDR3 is TGTGCCAGCAGCTACTCTCGGACATTAGGGGATGGCTACACCTTC.

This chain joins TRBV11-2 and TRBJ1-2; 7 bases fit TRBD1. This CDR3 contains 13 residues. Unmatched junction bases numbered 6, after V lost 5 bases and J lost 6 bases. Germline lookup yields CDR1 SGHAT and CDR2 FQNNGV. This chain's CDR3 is CASSPWTGDGYTF. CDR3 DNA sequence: TGTGCCAGCAGCCCGTGGACAGGCGATGGCTACACCTTC.

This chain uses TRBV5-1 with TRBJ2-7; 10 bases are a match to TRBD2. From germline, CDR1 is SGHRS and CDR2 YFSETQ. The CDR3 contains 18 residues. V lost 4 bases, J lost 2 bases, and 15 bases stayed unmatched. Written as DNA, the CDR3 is TGCGCCAGCAGCCTCCCCCTGACTGGACTAGCGGACCCCTACGAGCAGTACTTC. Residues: CASSLPLTGLADPYEQYF.

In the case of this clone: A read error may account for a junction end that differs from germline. CDR3 loop: CASSYGTAHPTF. The CDR3 DNA follows: TGTGCCAGCAGTTACGGTACAGCCCATCCGACATTT. The V and J genes are TRBV6-6 and TRBJ1-5, with D unresolved. The CDR3 extends over 12 amino acids. Germline-derived CDR1 and CDR2 are MNHNY and SVGAGI (reference sequence).

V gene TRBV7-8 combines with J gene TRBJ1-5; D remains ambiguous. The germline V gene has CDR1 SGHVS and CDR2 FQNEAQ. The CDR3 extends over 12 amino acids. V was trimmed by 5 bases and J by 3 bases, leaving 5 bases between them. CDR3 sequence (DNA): TGTGCCAGCAGCCGATACAATCAGCCCCAGCATTTT. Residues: CASSRYNQPQHF.

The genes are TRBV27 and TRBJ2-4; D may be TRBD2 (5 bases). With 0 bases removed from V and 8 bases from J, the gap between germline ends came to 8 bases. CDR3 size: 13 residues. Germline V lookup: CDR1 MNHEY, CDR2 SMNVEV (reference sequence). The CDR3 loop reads CASSLSVGDIQYF. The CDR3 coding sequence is TGTGCCAGCAGTTTATCGGTGGGAGACATTCAGTACTTC.

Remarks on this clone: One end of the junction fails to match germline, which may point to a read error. The CDR3 protein is CASSQNTGTKHPIF. CDR3 coding DNA: TGTGCCAGCAGTCAAAACACCGGGACTAAACACCCGATCTTC. This chain connects TRBV27 to TRBJ2-1, with TRBD2 identical over 7 bases. This CDR3 spans 14 amino acids. Germline CDR1 reads MNHEY; CDR2 reads SMNVEV (reference sequence).

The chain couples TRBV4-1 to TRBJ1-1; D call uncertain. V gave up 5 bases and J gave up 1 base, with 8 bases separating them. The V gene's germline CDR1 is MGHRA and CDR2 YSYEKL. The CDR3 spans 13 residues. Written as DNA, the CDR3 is TGCGCCAGCAGCATCACAGCGAACACTGAAGCTTTCTTT. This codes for CASSITANTEAFF.

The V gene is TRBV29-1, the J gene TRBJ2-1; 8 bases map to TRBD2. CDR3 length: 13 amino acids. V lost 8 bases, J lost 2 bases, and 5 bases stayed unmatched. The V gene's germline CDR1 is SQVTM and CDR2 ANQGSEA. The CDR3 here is CSSFSGTYNEQFF. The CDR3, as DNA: TGCAGCTCCTTTAGCGGGACCTACAATGAGCAGTTCTTC.

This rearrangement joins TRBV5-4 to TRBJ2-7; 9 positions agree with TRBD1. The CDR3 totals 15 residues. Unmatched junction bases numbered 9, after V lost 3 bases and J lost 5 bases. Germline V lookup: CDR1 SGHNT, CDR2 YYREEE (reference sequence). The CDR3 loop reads CASSSGTGLFDEQYF. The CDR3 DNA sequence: TGTGCCAGCAGCTCAGGGACAGGGTTGTTCGACGAGCAGTACTTC.

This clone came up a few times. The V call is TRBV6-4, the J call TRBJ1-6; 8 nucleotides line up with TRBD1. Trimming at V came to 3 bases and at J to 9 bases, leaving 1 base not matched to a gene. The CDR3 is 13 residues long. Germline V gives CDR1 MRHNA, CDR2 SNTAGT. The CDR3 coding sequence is TGTGCCAGCAGTGAAGACAGGGGTTCACCCCTCCACTTT. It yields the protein CASSEDRGSPLHF.

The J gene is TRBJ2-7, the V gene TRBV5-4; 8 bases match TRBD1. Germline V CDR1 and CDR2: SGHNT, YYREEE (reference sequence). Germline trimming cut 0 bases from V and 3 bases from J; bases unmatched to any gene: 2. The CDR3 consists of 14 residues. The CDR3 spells CASSLDRGNYEQYF. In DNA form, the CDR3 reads TGTGCCAGCAGCTTGGACAGGGGGAACTACGAGCAGTACTTC.

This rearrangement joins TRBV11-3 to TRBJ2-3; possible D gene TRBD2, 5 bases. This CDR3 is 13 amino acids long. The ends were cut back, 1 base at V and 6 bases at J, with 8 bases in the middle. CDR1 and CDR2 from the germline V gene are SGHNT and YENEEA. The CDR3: CASSLVASDTQYF. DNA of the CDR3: TGTGCCAGCAGCTTAGTGGCTAGCGATACGCAGTATTTT. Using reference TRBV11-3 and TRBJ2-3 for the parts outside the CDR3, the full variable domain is EAGVVQSPRYKIIEKKQPVAFWCNPISGHNTLYWYLQNLGQGPELLIRYENEEAVDDSQLPKDRFSAERLKGVDSTLKIQPAELGDSAVYLCASSLVASDTQYFGPGTRLTVL.

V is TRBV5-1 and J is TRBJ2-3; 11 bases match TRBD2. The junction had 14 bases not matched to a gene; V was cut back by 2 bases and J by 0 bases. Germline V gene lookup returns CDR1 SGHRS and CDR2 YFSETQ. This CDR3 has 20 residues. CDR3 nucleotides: TGCGCCAGCAGCTTCCCCGATGGGACTAGCGGAGAATTTAGCACAGATACGCAGTATTTT. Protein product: CASSFPDGTSGEFSTDTQYF. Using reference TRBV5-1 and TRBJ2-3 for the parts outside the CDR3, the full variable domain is KAGVTQTPRYLIKTRGQQVTLSCSPISGHRSVSWYQQTPGQGLQFLFEYFSETQRNKGNFPGRFSGRQFSNSRSEMNVSTLELGDSALYLCASSFPDGTSGEFSTDTQYFGPGTRLTVL.

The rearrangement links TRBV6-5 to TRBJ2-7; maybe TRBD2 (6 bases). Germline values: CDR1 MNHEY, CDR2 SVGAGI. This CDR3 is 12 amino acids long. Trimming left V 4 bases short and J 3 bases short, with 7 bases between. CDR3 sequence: CASSLGGYEQYF. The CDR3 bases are TGTGCCAGCAGTTTGGGGGGCTACGAGCAGTACTTC.

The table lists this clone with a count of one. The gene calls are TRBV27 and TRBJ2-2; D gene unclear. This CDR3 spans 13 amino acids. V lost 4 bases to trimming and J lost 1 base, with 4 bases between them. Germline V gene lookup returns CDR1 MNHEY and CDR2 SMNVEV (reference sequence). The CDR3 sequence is CASSSQNTGELFF. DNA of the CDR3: TGTGCCAGCAGTTCCCAGAACACCGGGGAGCTGTTTTTT.

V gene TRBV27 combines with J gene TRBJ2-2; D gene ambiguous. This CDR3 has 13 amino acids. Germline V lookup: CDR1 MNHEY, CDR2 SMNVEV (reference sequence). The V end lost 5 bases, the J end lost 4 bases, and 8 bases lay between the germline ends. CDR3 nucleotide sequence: TGTGCCAGCAGTCTACCGTTCACCGGGGAGCTGTTTTTT. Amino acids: CASSLPFTGELFF.

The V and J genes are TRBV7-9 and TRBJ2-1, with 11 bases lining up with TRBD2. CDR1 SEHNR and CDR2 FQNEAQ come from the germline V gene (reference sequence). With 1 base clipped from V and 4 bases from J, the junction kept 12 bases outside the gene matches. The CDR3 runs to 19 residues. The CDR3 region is CASSLGRLAGSSLYNEQFF. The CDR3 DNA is TGTGCCAGCAGCTTAGGAAGACTAGCGGGATCCTCTCTTTACAATGAGCAGTTCTTC.

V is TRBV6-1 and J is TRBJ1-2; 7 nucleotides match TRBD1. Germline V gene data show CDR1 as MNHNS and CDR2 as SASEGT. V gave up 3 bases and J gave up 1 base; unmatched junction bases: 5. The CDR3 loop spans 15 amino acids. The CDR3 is CASSEGGQNNYGYTF. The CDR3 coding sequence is TGTGCCAGCAGTGAGGGGGGACAGAATAACTATGGCTACACCTTC.

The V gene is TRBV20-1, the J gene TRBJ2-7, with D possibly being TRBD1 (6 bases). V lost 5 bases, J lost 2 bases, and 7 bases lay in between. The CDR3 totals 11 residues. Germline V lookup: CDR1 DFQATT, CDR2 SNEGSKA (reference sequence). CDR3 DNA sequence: TGCAGTGCTTACAGGGCCTACGAGCAGTACTTC. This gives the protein CSAYRAYEQYF.

CDR3 coding DNA: TGTGCCAGCAGCTGGGACAGGGTGAACACTGAAGCTTTCTTT. As protein: CASSWDRVNTEAFF. The rearrangement links TRBV7-8 to TRBJ1-1; 9 positions match TRBD1. The CDR3 extends over 14 amino acids. Germline-derived CDR1 and CDR2 are SGHVS and FQNEAQ. J lost 0 bases, V lost 4 bases, and 0 bases had no gene match.

CDR3 protein: CSVALTGNSYEQYF. CDR3 nucleotide sequence: TGCAGCGTTGCCCTGACCGGGAACTCCTACGAGCAGTACTTC. This sequence joins TRBV29-1 and TRBJ2-7; possibly TRBD2 for D (5 bases). Germline V gene sequence: CDR1 SQVTM, CDR2 ANQGSEA. V lost 4 bases to trimming and J lost 0 bases, with 13 bases between them. CDR3 size: 14 residues.